These T cell receptor beta chains were read from a single sample in a study of shared clonotypes between healthy human individuals. Profiled with immunoSEQ multiplex PCR; TCRdb holds only in-frame clones, not every one. The sample gives about 2 million clones, around 96% of which show up once; 1.2% is in the top ten. The sample taken for sequencing was naive CD8+ T cells sorted from blood. The receptors come from a man younger than 35 in good health. Each CDR3 is given with its conserved first and last residue. The D gene is left open where the match is weak. Clone size appears in some rows only: once, few, many, or a class for an expanded clone.

abundance,d_gene,v_gene,j_gene,CDR3aa,CDR3nt
.,TRBD2,TRBV7-2,TRBJ2-3,CASSPSAGESSTDTQYF,TGTGCCAGCTCCCCATCGGCGGGAGAGTCTAGCACAGATACGCAGTATTTT
.,TRBD1,TRBV27,TRBJ1-3,CASRGGQGALSGSGNTIYF,TGTGCCAGCAGGGGCGGACAGGGGGCACTATCAGGCTCTGGAAACACCATATATTTT
.,.,TRBV25-1,TRBJ2-1,CASSESHEQFF,TGTGCCAGCAGTGAGAGCCATGAGCAGTTCTTC
once,TRBD1,TRBV19,TRBJ1-1,CASHRGVSTEAFF,TGTGCCAGCCACAGGGGAGTGTCCACTGAAGCTTTCTTT
.,.,TRBV6-1,TRBJ2-7,CASSERGPYEQYF,TGTGCCAGCAGTGAAAGAGGCCCCTACGAGCAGTACTTC
.,.,TRBV10-2,TRBJ2-2,CASNQYHRGELFF,TGCGCCAGCAATCAGTACCACAGGGGGGAGCTGTTTTTT
.,TRBD2,TRBV4-1,TRBJ2-7,CASSQVTSGSSEQYF,TGCGCCAGCAGCCAAGTGACTAGCGGGAGTTCCGAGCAGTACTTC
.,TRBD1,TRBV5-1,TRBJ2-7,CASSVVTGGSEQYF,TGCGCCAGCAGCGTAGTTACAGGGGGTAGCGAGCAGTACTTC
.,.,TRBV27,TRBJ2-7,CASSLSAEIDEQYF,TGTGCCAGCAGTTTATCGGCCGAGATCGACGAGCAGTACTTC
.,.,TRBV27,TRBJ1-1,CASSSTGRTEAFF,TGTGCCAGCAGTTCCACAGGGAGGACTGAAGCTTTCTTT
.,.,TRBV14,TRBJ2-1,CASSPWGPSYNEQFF,TGTGCCAGCAGCCCATGGGGGCCCTCCTACAATGAGCAGTTCTTC
.,TRBD1,TRBV10-3,TRBJ2-1,CAISGTGEGYNEQFF,TGTGCCATCAGCGGGACAGGTGAGGGGTACAATGAGCAGTTCTTC
.,.,TRBV10-3,TRBJ2-7,CAISARGDSSYEQYF,TGTGCCATCAGTGCTAGGGGGGACTCTTCCTACGAGCAGTACTTC
.,TRBD1,TRBV7-3,TRBJ2-1,CASSLSRQGLDEQFF,TGTGCCAGCAGCTTATCAAGACAGGGGCTCGATGAGCAGTTCTTC
few,.,TRBV11-2,TRBJ1-5,CASSRTVDQPQHF,TGTGCCAGCAGCCGGACAGTCGATCAGCCCCAGCATTTT
.,.,TRBV30,TRBJ2-5,CAWAGPAGETQYF,TGTGCCTGGGCGGGGCCCGCGGGTGAGACCCAGTACTTC
.,.,TRBV6-5,TRBJ1-2,CASSLPWTVSNYGYTF,TGTGCCAGCAGTTTGCCGTGGACAGTTTCTAACTATGGCTACACCTTC
.,.,TRBV4-3,TRBJ2-7,CASSPMVLSSYEQYF,TGCGCCAGCAGCCCAATGGTCCTGAGCTCCTACGAGCAGTACTTC